This TCR beta chain was identified in a study of CD8+ T cells in alopecia areata. For this clone: What it binds is not known.

Notes on the study in general: Clonality in lesional scalp, especially alopecia totalis/universalis, exceeded that of normal scalp.

V shed 2 bases and J shed 7 bases, with 8 bases lying between them. CDR3 length equals 13 residues. CDR1 MNHEY and CDR2 SMNVEV come from the germline V gene (reference sequence). Sequencing templates came from extracted RNA that was reverse transcribed into cDNA. Repertoires were generated with immunoSEQ multiplex PCR, while TCRdb's copy carries only in-frame clones and drops some. The sample lists some 150,000 clones, 62% occurring once. This rearrangement joins TRBV27 to TRBJ2-2; D uncertain. Sequenced material: CD8+ T cells sorted from blood. This TCR came from a human donor in good health. The CDR3 spells CASSLRQIGELFF. CDR3 nucleotides: TGTGCCAGCAGTTTACGCCAAATCGGGGAGCTGTTTTTT.